The rows below give T cell receptor beta chains drawn from one sample of a study of blood T cells in healthy people across ages. MiXCR, run by TCRdb on the 5' RACE reads, gives a single entry per CDR3 protein. The table includes fewer than 800,000 distinct CDR3 sequences, about 21% detected once. Input material: blood. The receptors derive from a man aged 70 or older in good health. The CDR3 runs from the conserved cysteine through the conserved F or W. D genes are given only for firm matches. The size of a clone is reported for some rows only, either as once, few or many, or as a class for expanded clones.

few TRBJ2-7 - TRBV11-2 TGTGCCAGCAGCTTGGGGGACTTGCGTTACGAGCAGTACTTC CASSLGDLRYEQYF
- TRBJ2-7 TRBD2 TRBV5-1 TGCGCCAGCAGCTTGGTGACTAGCGGGAGAAACGAGCAGTACTTC CASSLVTSGRNEQYF
- TRBJ2-5 - TRBV10-3 TGTGCCATCAGTGGGGACCGTCAAGAGACCCAGTACTTC CAISGDRQETQYF
few TRBJ1-4 - TRBV28 TGTGCCAGCAGTCCCCCCCCGGGGACCCCAGATGAGGAACTGTTTTTT CASSPPPGTPDEELFF
- TRBJ1-1 TRBD1 TRBV6-6 TGTGCCAGCAGTTACTCGAACAGGGGGAACACTGAAGCTTTCTTT CASSYSNRGNTEAFF
few TRBJ2-7 TRBD2 TRBV3-1 TGTGCCAGCAGCTATAGGACTAGCGGGACCTACGAGCAGTACTTC CASSYRTSGTYEQYF
- TRBJ2-5 - TRBV7-6 TGTGCCAGCAGCCAAACGGTGTGGGGGGGACAAGAGACCCAGCACTTC CASSQTVWGGQETQHF
- TRBJ2-1 - TRBV10-3 TGTGCCGTACAGAGCGACGGACAATTGATCAATGAGCAGTTCTTC CAVQSDGQLINEQFF
few TRBJ2-7 TRBD2 TRBV3-1 TGTGCCAGCAGCGTAGGGCTAGCGGGTACCTACGAGCAGTACTTC CASSVGLAGTYEQYF
- TRBJ2-7 TRBD1 TRBV20-1 TGCAGTGCTCCGGGACAGGGGCTGCTCGAGCAGTACTTC CSAPGQGLLEQYF
- TRBJ2-7 - TRBV4-3 TGCGCCAGCAGCCAAGAATACGAGAGGGCCTACTACGAGCAGTACTTC CASSQEYERAYYEQYF
- TRBJ2-7 - TRBV28 TGTGCCAGCAGTTTCAGACGGTATGACAACGAGCAGTACTTC CASSFRRYDNEQYF
- TRBJ1-1 - TRBV7-9 TGTGCCAGCAGCTTAGCGATGACGGACAGCACTGAAGCTTTCTTT CASSLAMTDSTEAFF
few TRBJ2-2 - TRBV7-2 TGTGCCAGCAGCTTAGTCGCGGAGCTGTTTTTT CASSLVAELFF
- TRBJ1-2 - TRBV20-1 TGCAGTGTTGTACAGGATACTAACTATGGCTACACCTTC CSVVQDTNYGYTF
few TRBJ1-1 - TRBV7-3 TGTGCCGGCAGCCCCCAGGGCAACACTGAAGCTTTCTTT CAGSPQGNTEAFF
many TRBJ1-4 TRBD1 TRBV29-1 TGCAGCGGCTCGGTCGGGACAGACAATGAAAAACTGTTTTTT CSGSVGTDNEKLFF
- TRBJ1-5 TRBD1 TRBV20-1 TGCAGTGCTAGGGGGACAGCCAGCGGGGCCCAGCATTTT CSARGTASGAQHF
few TRBJ2-5 TRBD2 TRBV20-1 TGCAGTGCGACCGGACTAGGGGCAGGAGAGACCCAGTACTTC CSATGLGAGETQYF
few TRBJ1-4 - TRBV7-2 TGTGCCAGCAGCTTAGGCATAGCACAAAAGGGAAAACTGTTTTTT CASSLGIAQKGKLFF
- TRBJ1-2 TRBD1 TRBV24-1 TGTGCCACCAGTGGTGCCACAGGGGGAGCTAACTATGGCTACACCTTC CATSGATGGANYGYTF
- TRBJ1-4 - TRBV7-2 TGTGCCAGCAGCTTACTTTCTGGTACTAATGAAAAACTGTTTTTT CASSLLSGTNEKLFF
- TRBJ1-5 - TRBV27 TGTGCCAGCAGTCCCGGGATAGATAGCAATCAGCCTCAGCATTTT CASSPGIDSNQPQHF
- TRBJ1-2 - TRBV14 TGTGCCAGCAGCCAAGATGGCCCATGGGAGGACTATGGCTACACCTTC CASSQDGPWEDYGYTF
few TRBJ1-4 TRBD1 TRBV20-1 TGCAGTGCTAGAGATAGGAGACAGGGTGGTGAAAAACTGTTTTTT CSARDRRQGGEKLFF
few TRBJ2-5 TRBD1 TRBV7-9 TGTGCCAGCCCCGGGACAGAAGGGCAAGAGACCCAGTACTTC CASPGTEGQETQYF
- TRBJ1-1 - TRBV7-9 TGTGCCAGCAGCTATGGGGCATTGGCTTTCTTT CASSYGALAFF
- TRBJ2-5 TRBD2 TRBV7-2 TGTGCCAGCAGCTTTTATAGCGGGGGGGACCAAGAGACCCAGTACTTC CASSFYSGGDQETQYF